The 20 T cell receptor beta chains below were found in one sample sequenced in a study of cytomegalovirus exposure and HLA in healthy donors. The study ran its PCR with 60 Vbeta and 13 Jbeta primers. Clones were sequenced by immunoSEQ multiplex PCR, and TCRdb holds only the in-frame ones, with some missing. The data contain approximately 150,000 clones, under 70% of them singletons. The sample was PBMCs. The receptors originated from a woman aged 55-70 years in good health and CMV-seronegative.

This clone was seen only a few times. The CDR3 DNA reads TGTGCCAGCAGTTTAAGACAGGCTCAGCAGTATTTT. Amino acids: CASSLRQAQQYF. The J gene is TRBJ2-3, the V gene TRBV28; tentatively, D is TRBD1 (6 bases). The CDR3 covers 12 residues. The germline V gene encodes CDR1 MDHEN and CDR2 SYDVKM. Trimming cost V 2 bases and J 11 bases, with 11 bases left between them.

This sequence joins TRBV19 and TRBJ2-2, with TRBD2 matching 9 bases. J gave up 7 bases and V 4 bases, and 7 bases lay outside the gene matches. Germline V CDR1 and CDR2: LNHDA, SQIVND (reference sequence). The CDR3 loop spans 15 amino acids. CDR3 in amino acids: CASSTSAGGRGELFF. The CDR3 DNA reads TGTGCCAGTAGTACATCGGCGGGGGGGCGCGGGGAGCTGTTTTTT.

The chain links TRBV7-9 to TRBJ2-5, with 9 nucleotides matching TRBD2. Trimming removed 5 bases from V and 1 base from J; junction bases left unmatched: 11. Germline CDR1 SEHNR, CDR2 FQNEAQ (reference sequence). The CDR3 loop spans 17 amino acids. The CDR3 bases are TGTGCCAGCAGCGCATGGGGGAGCGGGAGGCTCCAAGAGACCCAGTACTTC. It translates to CASSAWGSGRLQETQYF.

This chain connects TRBV5-1 to TRBJ2-3, with TRBD1 identical over 8 bases. V lost 4 bases and J lost 3; bases outside the gene matches: 7. The CDR3 covers 15 residues. Germline assignment: CDR1 SGHRS and CDR2 YFSETQ. The CDR3 loop reads CASSPDRGRTDTQYF. Written as DNA, the CDR3 is TGCGCCAGCAGCCCCGACAGGGGCCGAACAGATACGCAGTATTTT.

The chain's CDR3 is CASSLVWDRDNSPLHF. Here the CDR3 DNA reads TGTGCCAGCAGCTTAGTTTGGGACAGAGATAATTCACCCCTCCACTTT. The chain links TRBV7-9 to TRBJ1-6, with 7 bases that match TRBD1. J gave up 5 bases and V 1 base, and 5 bases lay outside the gene matches. This CDR3 has 16 amino acids. The germline CDR1 and CDR2 sequences are SEHNR and FQNEAQ (reference sequence).

The V and J genes are TRBV10-1 and TRBJ2-7; D possibly corresponds to TRBD2 (5 bases). V lost 4 bases, J lost 0 bases, and 10 bases lay in between. This CDR3 has 14 residues. CDR1 is WNHNN, CDR2 SYGVQD, per germline (reference sequence). The CDR3: CASSGSEGSYEQYF. The CDR3 DNA reads as TGCGCCAGCAGTGGGTCAGAGGGCTCCTACGAGCAGTACTTC.

The genes are TRBV7-6 and TRBJ2-5; 8 positions match TRBD2. V trimming: 5 bases; J trimming: 0 bases; junction bases outside the gene matches: 14. There are 18 residues in the CDR3. Germline CDR1 SGHVS, CDR2 FNYEAQ. This CDR3 is CASSLRGAASGYQETQYF. The CDR3 DNA sequence: TGTGCCAGCAGCCTACGGGGGGCGGCTAGCGGGTACCAAGAGACCCAGTACTTC.

J is TRBJ1-5 and V is TRBV19; D not certain. The CDR3 is made up of 15 amino acids. V was shortened by 1 base and J by 0 bases, with 7 bases between the two germline ends. The germline gives CDR1 LNHDA, CDR2 SQIVND (reference sequence). CDR3 bases: TGTGCCAGTAGTATAGCGCACAATAGCAATCAGCCCCAGCATTTT. Protein: CASSIAHNSNQPQHF.

As for this clone: No conserved phenylalanine or tryptophan ends this CDR3, so it is likely a read error. The CDR3 DNA follows: TGTGCCAGCATCAGACAGGGCTACGAGCAGTACCTC. Its protein product is CASIRQGYEQYL. The chain combines TRBV7-9 with TRBJ2-7; the match to TRBD1 covers 7 bases. This CDR3 region has 12 residues. The germline CDR1 and CDR2 sequences are SEHNR and FQNEAQ (reference sequence). V was clipped by 7 bases and J by 3 bases; unmatched bases: 3.

Only a few counts were recorded for this clone. The chain carries TRBV7-2 and TRBJ2-7; the match to TRBD2 covers 7 bases. Germline V gene data show CDR1 as SGHTA and CDR2 as FQGNSA. CDR3 length: 17 residues. Trimming removed 1 base from V and 3 bases from J; junction bases left unmatched: 12. As DNA, the CDR3 is TGTGCCAGCAGCTTAGGGGCTAGCGGTCGGCTCGGCTACGAGCAGTACTTC. Protein product: CASSLGASGRLGYEQYF. The whole variable domain, filled in from reference TRBV7-2 and TRBJ2-7, reads GAGVSQSPSNKVTEKGKDVELRCDPISGHTALYWYRQSLGQGLEFLIYFQGNSAPDKSGLPSDRFSAERTGGSVSTLTIQRTQQEDSAVYLCASSLGASGRLGYEQYFGPGTRLTVT.

The genes are TRBV11-3 and TRBJ2-7, with 7 positions matching TRBD2. With 5 bases clipped from V and 6 bases from J, the junction kept 1 base outside the gene matches. This CDR3 region has 11 residues. In germline, CDR1 is SGHNT, CDR2 YENEEA. CDR3 in DNA: TGTGCCAGCAGCCGCGGGGGCGAGCAGTACTTC. It codes for CASSRGGEQYF.

CDR3 DNA sequence: TGCGCCAGCAGCCCCCGTGGAGGGTCCTTCTCTGGAAACACCATATATTTT. This encodes CASSPRGGSFSGNTIYF. This chain links TRBV5-1 with TRBJ1-3; D is unresolved. CDR1 and CDR2 (germline): SGHRS, YFSETQ. Trimming left V 4 bases short and J 0 bases short, with 17 bases between. This CDR3 comprises 17 residues.

This clone was found a few times. This chain uses TRBV7-2 with TRBJ1-2, with D tentatively TRBD1 (6 bases). V gave up 5 bases and J gave up 6 bases, with 16 bases separating them. The germline CDR1 and CDR2 sequences are SGHTA and FQGNSA. There are 14 residues in the CDR3. This CDR3 is CASSPTPQGNGYTF. CDR3 bases: TGTGCCAGCAGCCCGACCCCCCAGGGGAATGGCTACACCTTC.

The rearrangement uses TRBV6-5 and TRBJ1-1; D not resolved. The CDR3 runs to 13 residues. Germline assignment: CDR1 MNHEY and CDR2 SVGAGI. Trimming cost V 5 bases and J 5 bases, with 12 bases left between them. The CDR3 DNA follows: TGTGCCAGCAGTCTTGGTGGGGAGACTGAAGCTTTCTTT. It yields the protein CASSLGGETEAFF.

V gene TRBV20-1 combines with J gene TRBJ2-3; D is uncertain. Trimming took off 2 bases at V and 6 bases at J, with 6 bases between the two ends. The CDR3 is made up of 11 amino acids. Germline V gene data show CDR1 as DFQATT and CDR2 as SNEGSKA (reference sequence). The CDR3 DNA reads TGCAGTGCTAGACAGAGGGATACGCAGTATTTT. This gives the protein CSARQRDTQYF.

V is TRBV4-3 and J is TRBJ2-5, with D perhaps matching TRBD1 (5 bases). The J call could be wrong; TRBJ2-7 is a better fit for the DNA end. The CDR3 is 15 amino acids. Germline V gives CDR1 LGHNA, CDR2 YSLEER. This chain's CDR3 is CASSQEAQGFHEQYF. Here the CDR3 DNA reads TGCGCCAGCAGCCAAGAAGCGCAGGGTTTCCACGAGCAGTACTTC.

This clone was observed a few times. This chain connects TRBV7-2 to TRBJ2-3, with a tentative D call TRBD1 (6 bases). The CDR3 is 16 residues long. The V and J ends lost 4 bases and 7 bases respectively, with 21 bases between them. Germline V lookup: CDR1 SGHTA, CDR2 FQGNSA. CDR3 loop: CASSSRRGSNRNTQYF. In DNA, the CDR3 is TGTGCCAGCAGCTCGCGCAGGGGTTCGAACAGAAATACGCAGTATTTT.

This clone was detected many times. This rearrangement joins TRBV4-1 to TRBJ1-5, with TRBD1 identical over 11 bases. Per germline, CDR1 MGHRA and CDR2 YSYEKL. With 4 bases clipped from V and 5 bases from J, the junction kept 4 bases outside the gene matches. This CDR3 is 15 amino acids long. CDR3: CASSRTGGADQPQHF. The CDR3, as DNA: TGCGCCAGCAGCCGGACAGGGGGCGCGGATCAGCCCCAGCATTTT.

This clone was seen more than once but under ten times. CDR3 residues: CASSRGLAQETQYF. The CDR3 DNA reads as TGTGCCAGCAGCAGGGGGCTGGCCCAAGAGACCCAGTACTTC. V and J are TRBV6-1 and TRBJ2-5; 8 bases agree with TRBD1. V trimming: 6 bases; J trimming: 1 base; junction bases outside the gene matches: 4. Germline CDR1 reads MNHNS; CDR2 reads SASEGT. The CDR3 length is 14 residues.

This clone was picked up a small number of times. Different DNA sequences within this sample yield the same CDR3. The rearrangement uses TRBV5-1 and TRBJ2-3, with D maybe TRBD2 (5 bases). Germline V CDR1 and CDR2: SGHRS, YFSETQ. The V gene lost 4 bases and the J gene lost 6 bases, with 9 bases spanning the gap. The CDR3 covers 12 residues. The CDR3 reads CASSPTGDTQYF. Here the CDR3 DNA reads TGCGCCAGCAGCCCAACGGGGGATACGCAGTATTTT.